This entry features one T cell receptor (beta chain) sequence. The antigen is undetermined. The data are from a study of shared clonotypes between healthy human individuals. General study results and limits: Only a few donors were included, so the genetic and exposure-history diversity represented was limited.

Deep-level settings were used for running the assay. Data came from immunoSEQ multiplex PCR; TCRdb stores just in-frame clones and leaves some out. The sample shows about 490,000 clones, approximately 81% of them seen only once. Caucasian adults residing in Nashville, Tennessee made up all the donors. Genomic DNA from unsorted samples was obtained from around 100 million PBMCs (per sample). The V gene's germline CDR1 is MRHNA and CDR2 SNTAGT. This CDR3 region has 15 residues. Trimming removed 4 bases from V and 2 bases from J, with 12 bases in between. The chain uses TRBV6-4 and TRBJ1-5; a weak D match, TRBD1 (5 bases). This receptor was obtained from a woman aged 40 to 50 in good health. Some clones in this sample may be carry-over from other donors' samples. Sequenced sample: PBMCs. The CDR3 region is CASSAQGGGNQPQHF. CDR3 bases: TGTGCCAGCAGTGCGCAGGGAGGAGGCAATCAGCCCCAGCATTTT.